This TCR beta chain was identified during a study of shared clonotypes between healthy human individuals (dated by TCRdb to 2018 to 2021). About the investigation overall: Three men and a couple of women, aged 18 to 49 years, made up the cohort. Libraries were prepared and TCR repertoires were sequenced by different laboratories using diverse techniques, in order to increase sequencing depth and limit assay-specific biases. The study deeply sequenced blood TCR repertoires of five healthy adults to estimate repertoire size and the extent of clonotype sharing between individuals. For each donor, CD4 naive and CD4 memory were each given three plates, CD8 naive was given two plates, and CD8 memory was given one plate. Between about 0.9 and 10 billion PBMCs per donor were obtained by leukapheresis.

The donors were healthy, HIV-negative adults with no recently reported acute infections or vaccinations. Only Caucasian adults living in Nashville, Tennessee, USA were represented among the donors. CD4+ T cells were enriched by magnetic negative selection; naive cells were then positively selected on CD45RA, and the negative fraction formed the memory subset. Blood was obtained by leukapheresis, after which PBMCs were separated by Ficoll-Histopaque density gradient centrifugation and cryopreserved in liquid nitrogen vapor phase. Purity and quantity of every magnetically sorted T cell population were checked by analytical flow cytometry. Each sorted fraction had its genomic DNA isolated and then quantified by UV absorbance on a Nanodrop 2000c. Using the deep immunoSEQ assay, TCR CDR3 regions were amplified from genomic DNA by multiplex PCR. For each cell subset, the extracted genomic DNA was distributed evenly across all wells of several immunoSEQ 96-well plates, and each plate served as one replicate. For sorted subsets, about 220 ng of genomic DNA, equivalent to some 30,000 T cell genomes, went into each replicate PCR. The purified libraries were quantified using a Qubit 3.0 fluorometer, sized with a Bioanalyzer 2100, and then quantified again using the KAPA Library Quantification kit. A separate single-read 150-cycle Illumina NextSeq 550 flow cell was used to sequence each immunoSEQ 96-well plate. As for the original processing: Because the immunoSEQ output held only junctional sequences and lacked quality scores, the filtering could not match the filtering applied to full-length reads. To assign V/J genes and CDR3, sequences were annotated against IMGT germline references using PyIR, a Python wrapper for IgBLAST v1.9. Reads were removed for weak V/J assignments (E-value above 1e-6), missing CDR3, stop codons, out-of-frame junctions, or ambiguous translated residues. A V3J clonotype was defined by an identical inferred V gene, J gene, and CDR3 amino acid sequence. The percentage overlap between two repertoires was calculated by dividing the number of shared unique clonotypes by the size of the smaller repertoire. Repertoire richness was assessed with RTK rarefaction, the Chao1 estimator, and Recon v2.1 estimates of unobserved clonotypes. For all TCRbeta clonotypes obtained by the gDNA method from a handful of donors, generation probabilities were computed with OLGA. TCRdb holds this immuneACCESS table with in-frame rearrangements only. Some clones are missing; in checked studies, unresolved V genes explain under half, and the rest has no known cause. V and J calls and clone size are as listed in that table; D and trimming were resolved from the DNA. The table for this sample lists over a million clones; more than 75% of them were counted only once. Of the sample, 0.55% to 0.7% falls within the top ten clones.

Notes on this clone: Its antigen is unknown. Per-nucleotide qualities are absent, and no much larger clonotype sits a single base away.

Broader findings and caveats from the paper: Pairwise subsampling led to the expectation that sequencing depth would affect the degree of clonotype sharing among donors. When several donors were compared, the shared fraction of clonotypes was about 5.4% for naive CD4, roughly 3.3% for naive CD8, about 2.4% for memory CD4, and around 0.4% for memory CD8. Sampling was limited to blood, and TCR repertoires in tissue likely differ from TCR repertoires in blood. Compared with non-shared clonotypes, the clonotypes found in all four sorted-subset donors had higher generation probabilities. Because the study included only a small number of donors, the genetic and exposure-history diversity represented was limited. Naive subsets generally had larger estimated clonotype richness than memory subsets. Rarefaction of sorted-subset datasets indicated incomplete sequencing despite the large sequencing depth.

CDR1 and CDR2 (SGHRS, YFSETQ) derive from the germline V gene. V was cut back by 0 bases and J by 2 bases, leaving a gap of 12 bases between them. From its cysteine to its phenylalanine, the CDR3 spans 15 amino acids. The read is trimmed to its CDR3 DNA, 45 bases read in frame from base 1. The sequence came from a man between 18 and 29 years old in good health. Some clones in this sample may be carry-over from other donors' samples. The specimen sequenced was memory CD4+ T cells from PBMCs. Explained via the paper, the cell subset or site label denotes: CD45RA-negative fraction. Recombination connected TRBV5-1 to TRBJ2-7, with the D gene not clear enough to name. The CDR3 region has the sequence CASSLDGSETYEQYF. The nucleotide sequence is given as TGCGCCAGCAGCTTGGATGGCAGCGAGACCTACGAGCAGTACTTC.